This T cell receptor (beta chain) appears in the sequencing data of a study of control samples from healthy donors and cancer patients (dated by TCRdb to about 2020). A note on this clone: What antigen it recognizes has not been identified. No quality values exist for individual bases; no much larger clone is one base distant.

After removal of 5 bases from V and 3 bases from J, the junction retains 4 bases not matched to a gene. The CDR3 contains 16 residues, cysteine and phenylalanine counted. Of all the DNA, just the CDR3 is kept, 48 bases in frame from base 1. CDR1 LNHDA and CDR2 SQIVND are derived from the germline V gene (reference sequence). The library was made by the immunoSEQ multiplex PCR assay. TCRdb holds this immuneACCESS table with in-frame rearrangements only. Some clones are missing; in checked studies, unresolved V genes explain under half, and the rest has no known cause. Across this sample there are around 43,000 clones, with roughly nine tenths seen only once. The biggest ten clones account for around 3.9% of the sample.

Sample: blood. The chain is encoded by TRBV19 joined to TRBJ2-2; 12 of the junction bases match TRBD1. The clonotype originates from a woman between 50 and 59 years old in good health. The DNA is TGTGCCAGTAGTCCCCGGGACAGGGGGCACACCGGGGAGCTGTTTTTT. Its amino acids are CASSPRDRGHTGELFF.